This T cell receptor (beta chain) was obtained from a study of Ad26.COV2.S vaccination and SARS-CoV-2 variants. Study in general: Once or twice, 56 days apart, Ad26.COV2.S was delivered intramuscularly.

The germline V gene encodes CDR1 SGHNT and CDR2 YYREEE (reference sequence). V lost 0 bases to trimming and J lost 6 bases; unmatched junction nucleotides: 7. The CDR3 loop spans 15 amino acids. Overall study results and limits: Reported post-vaccination CD8+ and CD4+ T cell responses to spike showed substantial breadth.

Sequenced by immunoSEQ multiplex PCR; TCRdb stores in-frame clones only, minus some. The sample yields hundreds of thousands of clones, 70% to 90% seen once. On this clone: Its target is unknown.

Treatment in this sample: about 20 received Ad26.COV2.S at low or high dose, single or two shots; about 5 received placebo; per-sample allocation not given. Sampling was performed 63 days after the first vaccine or placebo injection. An 18-55-year-old adult in Boston served as donor. This sequence originates from a person aged 18-60 years who received the Ad26.COV2.S COVID-19 vaccine or a placebo. V usage is TRBV5-4 and J usage is TRBJ2-7; 9 nucleotides match TRBD2. This sample comprised peripheral blood, obtained in a trial of Ad26.COV2.S vaccine versus placebo. CDR3 in amino acids: CASSLAAGGPTEQYF. In DNA form, the CDR3 reads TGTGCCAGCAGCTTGGCGGCGGGGGGGCCAACCGAGCAGTACTTC.